The 15 T cell receptor beta chains reported below all come from one sample, sequenced in a study of T-cell memory formation after mild COVID-19. TCRdb itself ran the 5' RACE reads through MiXCR, one entry per CDR3 protein. The table lists under 450,000 distinct CDR3 sequences, 14% of them singletons. Material: PBMCs or a T cell subset sorted from them (not recorded which). Source of these receptors: a man between 18 and 29 years old who had mild COVID-19 (a few samples of this study predate the infection). Cell type and time point are not known.

This sequence joins TRBV7-3 and TRBJ2-2; no reliable D call. This CDR3 contains 14 residues. V was shortened by 5 bases and J by 1 base, with 8 bases between the two germline ends. CDR1 is SGHTA and CDR2 is FQGTGA in the germline V gene. The CDR3 region has the DNA TGTGCCAGCAGCCTCGAGCTGAACACCGGGGAGCTGTTTTTT. Its protein product is CASSLELNTGELFF.

A few counts support this clonotype. This chain connects TRBV30 to TRBJ2-1, with TRBD1 matching 8 bases. The CDR3 has 11 amino acids. After removal of 5 bases from V and 12 bases from J, the junction contained 6 bases not matched to a gene. Germline CDR1 reads GTSNPN; CDR2 reads SVGIG (reference sequence). The CDR3 loop is CAWGQGARQFF. In DNA, the CDR3 is TGTGCCTGGGGCCAGGGGGCCCGGCAGTTCTTC. Filled out from reference TRBV30 and TRBJ2-1, the complete variable domain reads SQTIHQWPATLVQPVGSPLSLECTVEGTSNPNLYWYRQAAGRGLQLLFYSVGIGQISSEVPQNLSASRPQDRQFILSSKKLLLSDSGFYLCAWGQGARQFFGPGTRLTVL.

This clonotype was detected a few times. The rearrangement links TRBV6-6 to TRBJ2-5, with 13 bases matching TRBD2. Per the germline V gene, CDR1 is MNHNY and CDR2 is SVGAGI (reference sequence). CDR3 length: 16 amino acids. The junction had 9 bases not matched to a gene; V was cut back by 6 bases and J by 5 bases. The CDR3 region has the DNA TGTGCCAGCAGCCCAAGAACTAGCGGGGGGGCCGAGACCCAGTACTTC. Amino acid sequence: CASSPRTSGGAETQYF.

This clonotype has only a few counts. CDR3 loop: CATGAQLRELFF. CDR3 DNA sequence: TGTGCCACCGGCGCTCAGTTACGGGAGCTGTTTTTT. The V call is TRBV6-2 or TRBV6-3, the J call TRBJ2-2; D gene uncertain. Germline CDR1 and CDR2: MNHEY and SVGEGT. Trimming left V 10 bases short and J 9 bases short, with 15 bases between. The CDR3 is made up of 12 amino acids.

This clonotype was counted a few times. V is TRBV7-6 and J is TRBJ2-3; 7 nucleotides match TRBD2. V lost 5 bases and J lost 2; bases outside the gene matches: 16. Looked up from germline, CDR1 is SGHVS and CDR2 is FNYEAQ. This CDR3 is built from 18 residues. The CDR3 loop reads CASSPEPPKRGPTDTQYF. The CDR3 nucleotides read TGTGCCAGCAGCCCCGAACCTCCTAAGCGGGGACCCACAGATACGCAGTATTTT.

This clonotype came up a few times. The CDR3 spells CAIRDGATNEKLFF. CDR3 DNA sequence: TGTGCCATCAGAGACGGTGCAACTAATGAAAAACTGTTTTTT. V is TRBV10-3 and J is TRBJ1-4; D gene unclear. V dropped 6 bases and J dropped 0 bases, with 8 bases sitting between them. This CDR3 is 14 amino acids long. CDR1 is ENHRY and CDR2 is SYGVKD in the germline V gene.

There are a few counts of this clonotype. This chain links TRBV28 with TRBJ1-4; D not resolved. Germline V gives CDR1 MDHEN, CDR2 SYDVKM. CDR3 size: 12 residues. CDR3 DNA sequence: TGTGCGGGTCAGACAACTAATGAAAAACTGTTTTTT. This encodes CAGQTTNEKLFF.

This clonotype was counted only a few times. The V call is TRBV5-4, the J call TRBJ2-3, with 8 bases that match TRBD1. Germline V gene sequence: CDR1 SGHNT, CDR2 YYREEE (reference sequence). The CDR3 consists of 16 residues. Germline trimming cut 2 bases from V and 1 base from J; bases unmatched to any gene: 6. The CDR3 nucleotides are TGTGCCAGCAGCTTCCGGACAGGGTTGGGCACAGATACGCAGTATTTT. Amino acid sequence: CASSFRTGLGTDTQYF.

This clonotype was picked up a small number of times. In nucleotides, the CDR3 is TGTGCCAGCAGCAAAAGGGGCCCAAAAACGTGGAGCGGGCACCTTACCTACGAGCAGTACGTC. The encoded protein is CASSKRGPKTWSGHLTYEQYV. This chain connects TRBV21-1 to TRBJ2-7; the tabulated D call, TRBD2, remains unverified against the DNA. TRBV21-1 is designated a pseudogene. The CDR3 is 21 amino acids.

This clonotype has just a few counts. This CDR3 reads CASSIRTGNEKLFF. The CDR3 bases are TGTGCCAGCAGCATCAGGACGGGGAATGAAAAACTGTTTTTT. The V call is TRBV7-2, the J call TRBJ1-4; no clear D gene. Trimming took 5 bases from V and 5 from J, leaving 12 bases between them. Germline V gene sequence: CDR1 SGHTA, CDR2 FQGNSA. This CDR3 is built from 14 residues.

This clonotype was seen a handful of times. V usage is TRBV27 and J usage is TRBJ1-5; D uncertain. V lost 6 bases, J lost 1 base, and 10 bases lay in between. The CDR3 contains 14 residues. Germline loops: CDR1 MNHEY, CDR2 SMNVEV (reference sequence). CDR3 sequence (DNA): TGTGCCAGCAGAAGGGCTGGAAGCAATCAGCCCCAGCATTTT. Translation gives CASRRAGSNQPQHF.

The V call is TRBV18, the J call TRBJ1-6, with a possible D match to TRBD1 (5 bases). With 0 bases removed from V and 6 bases from J, the gap between germline ends came to 12 bases. The CDR3 is made up of 16 amino acids. CDR1 is KGHSH and CDR2 is LQKENI in the germline V gene. The CDR3 here is CASSPPRGSSNSPLHF. The CDR3 DNA is TGTGCCAGCTCACCACCCCGGGGCTCGTCTAATTCACCCCTCCACTTT.

The chain carries TRBV5-6 and TRBJ1-2, with no clear D. This CDR3 region has 12 residues. V lost 2 bases and J 8 bases, leaving 10 bases between the germline ends. Looked up from germline, CDR1 is SGHDT and CDR2 is YYEEEE. CDR3 sequence: CASSLPPGGYTF. DNA of the CDR3: TGTGCCAGCAGCTTACCTCCCGGAGGCTACACCTTC.

This clonotype was recorded a few times. This rearrangement joins TRBV5-6 to TRBJ2-7; D ambiguous. This CDR3 comprises 15 residues. V lost 4 bases and J lost 0, with 14 bases in between. Germline CDR1 is SGHDT and CDR2 is YYEEEE. The DNA of the CDR3 is TGTGCCAGCAGCCCCCATCGCCAAGCCTCCTACGAGCAGTACGTC. Protein: CASSPHRQASYEQYV.

This clonotype has more than one count but fewer than ten. A read error is possible here, since a much larger clone lies one base away. J is TRBJ2-1 and V is TRBV9; 7 bases match TRBD2. After removal of 3 bases from V and 5 bases from J, the junction contained 2 bases not matched to a gene. The CDR3 spans 13 residues. Germline V gives CDR1 SGDLS, CDR2 YYNGEE. The CDR3 spells CASSGDYHNEQFF. The CDR3 DNA reads TGTGCCAGCAGCGGGGACTACCACAATGAGCAGTTCTTC.